This T cell receptor beta chain was captured in a study of blood T cell repertoires in COVID-19. About the research overall: Researchers got acute and convalescent COVID-19 samples from the United States, Italy and Spain. T cells, B-cell-depleted T cells, or PBMCs supplied cDNA or gDNA.

Original handling: Estimated nucleated cell counts came from reference gene primer amplification. Some clones are missing from TCRdb's copy, which holds only in-frame ones; the method was immunoSEQ multiplex PCR. The V and J calls and clone size were taken over from that table, and D and trimming were inferred from the DNA. The sample contains some 340,000 clones, around four fifths of which appear only once. With 2 bases removed from V and 1 base from J, the gap between germline ends came to 17 bases. The germline gives CDR1 LNHDA, CDR2 SQIVND (reference sequence). The CDR3 totals 17 residues. The clonotype comes from a man younger than 40 with active or convalescent COVID-19. This sequence joins TRBV19 and TRBJ1-1, with no clear D. The sequenced sample consisted of peripheral blood. The CDR3 here is CASSISGWKRQNTEAFF. CDR3 nucleotides: TGTGCCAGTAGTATATCGGGGTGGAAGAGACAGAACACTGAAGCTTTCTTT.